The 30 T cell receptor beta chains in this list originate from one sample, sequenced in a study of T cell changes during pregnancy in multiple sclerosis. Generated by immunoSEQ multiplex PCR, the TCRdb table keeps only in-frame clones and is missing some. The table has tens of thousands of clones, about 91% seen once. The sequenced sample was peripheral blood, obtained after pregnancy. Receptors were obtained from a female donor with multiple sclerosis, enrolled in a pregnancy study.

The chain uses TRBV9 and TRBJ2-2; the match to TRBD2 covers 8 bases. The germline V gene has CDR1 SGDLS and CDR2 YYNGEE. The CDR3 has 15 amino acids. Trimming cost V 5 bases and J 4 bases; bases outside gene matches: 7. The chain's CDR3 is CASSTTGGLTGELFF. The CDR3, as DNA: TGTGCCAGCAGTACAACGGGAGGGCTCACCGGGGAGCTGTTTTTT.

The chain uses TRBV10-3 and TRBJ2-1, with D unresolved. V gave up 5 bases and J gave up 0 bases, with 14 bases separating them. Germline loops: CDR1 ENHRY, CDR2 SYGVKD. This CDR3 has 16 amino acids. CDR3 residues: CAISPSPLSSYNEQFF. CDR3 sequence (DNA): TGTGCCATCAGTCCGTCCCCACTTTCCTCCTACAATGAGCAGTTCTTC.

This clone was recorded only once. The chain combines TRBV29-1 with TRBJ2-1, with 9 bases aligning to TRBD2. From germline, CDR1 is SQVTM and CDR2 ANQGSEA. J was trimmed by 7 bases and V by 3 bases; bases with no gene match: 7. This CDR3 has 14 amino acids. The CDR3 loop reads CSVDLREGGNEQFF. The CDR3, as DNA: TGCAGCGTTGATTTGCGGGAGGGCGGGAATGAGCAGTTCTTC.

The chain has TRBV5-6 and TRBJ1-5; D might be TRBD1 (6 bases). Germline V gene data show CDR1 as SGHDT and CDR2 as YYEEEE. The CDR3 runs 17 residues. Trimming cost V 1 base and J 1 base, with 15 bases left between them. CDR3 in DNA: TGTGCCAGCAGCTTGTTCGCAGGGGAAGACAGCAATCAGCCCCAGCATTTT. Protein: CASSLFAGEDSNQPQHF.

The genes are TRBV10-3 and TRBJ2-7; 9 bases map to TRBD1. CDR3 size: 14 residues. Germline V gene lookup returns CDR1 ENHRY and CDR2 SYGVKD. After removal of 6 bases from V and 8 bases from J, the junction contained 11 bases not matched to a gene. CDR3 in DNA: TGTGCCATCAGCCAGGACAGGGGCCCAATTAAGCAGTACTTC. Residues: CAISQDRGPIKQYF.

This chain links TRBV4-1 with TRBJ2-1, with 8 bases lining up with TRBD2. With 5 bases clipped from V and 3 bases from J, the junction kept 6 bases outside the gene matches. This CDR3 has 15 residues. The germline V gene has CDR1 MGHRA and CDR2 YSYEKL. In DNA, the CDR3 is TGCGCCAGCAGCTCACTAGCGGCGGTCTACAATGAGCAGTTCTTC. It translates to CASSSLAAVYNEQFF.

J is TRBJ2-3 and V is TRBV5-1; 11 bases agree with TRBD2. V was clipped by 0 bases and J by 0 bases; unmatched bases: 6. The CDR3 extends over 18 amino acids. Germline V gene lookup returns CDR1 SGHRS and CDR2 YFSETQ. The CDR3 DNA sequence: TGCGCCAGCAGCTTGGGTAGCGGGAGGGTCCCTAGCACAGATACGCAGTATTTT. Residues: CASSLGSGRVPSTDTQYF.

This clone was detected only once. The gene calls are TRBV5-4 and TRBJ2-7; tentative D call: TRBD2 (5 bases). The CDR3 length is 14 residues. Germline V gene lookup returns CDR1 SGHNT and CDR2 YYREEE (reference sequence). Trimming removed 4 bases at V and 3 bases at J, with 14 bases between. This CDR3 reads CASSGHKGDYEQYF. The CDR3 bases are TGTGCCAGCAGCGGTCATAAGGGAGACTACGAGCAGTACTTC.

J is TRBJ1-2 and V is TRBV6-6; TRBD1 matches 12 bases. Germline CDR1 is MNHNY and CDR2 is SVGAGI (reference sequence). The CDR3 sequence is 16 residues long. V was clipped by 7 bases and J by 4 bases; unmatched bases: 10. CDR3 amino acids: CASNNPGTGGFYGYTF. The CDR3 nucleotides are TGTGCCAGCAACAATCCCGGGACAGGGGGCTTCTATGGCTACACCTTC.

V and J are TRBV14 and TRBJ2-5; a weak D match, TRBD2 (6 bases). V was pared by 3 bases and J by 5 bases, with 10 bases between. The CDR3 has 13 amino acids. Germline V gives CDR1 SGHDN, CDR2 FVKESK. DNA for the CDR3: TGTGCCAGCAGCCAGGGACTCATGGAGACCCAGTACTTC. This gives the protein CASSQGLMETQYF.

V gene TRBV2 combines with J gene TRBJ1-1; D may be TRBD1 (6 bases). There are 15 residues in the CDR3. Germline V gene sequence: CDR1 SNHLY, CDR2 FYNNEI. V lost 2 bases and J lost 3, with 13 bases in between. CDR3 residues: CASSEWGGAYTEAFF. As DNA, the CDR3 is TGTGCCAGCAGTGAATGGGGGGGCGCGTACACTGAAGCTTTCTTT.

V is TRBV11-3 and J is TRBJ2-1, with D possibly being TRBD1 (6 bases). The length of the CDR3 is 14 residues. Germline assignment: CDR1 SGHNT and CDR2 YENEEA. V shed 1 base and J shed 7 bases, with 11 bases lying between them. CDR3 DNA sequence: TGTGCCAGCAGCTTAGCGGCAGGGACAAATGAGCAGTTCTTC. Its protein product is CASSLAAGTNEQFF.

The V and J genes are TRBV27 and TRBJ1-5; 8 nucleotides align to TRBD1. The germline V gene has CDR1 MNHEY and CDR2 SMNVEV (reference sequence). The CDR3 consists of 16 residues. V dropped 5 bases and J dropped 9; count of bases not matched to a gene: 15. The CDR3 DNA reads as TGTGCCAGCAGTACTCTCCAACAGGGGGGACCGGGGCCCCAGCATTTT. It is translated as CASSTLQQGGPGPQHF.

The V and J genes are TRBV19 and TRBJ2-5; D is uncertain. The V gene lost 2 bases and the J gene lost 5 bases, with 9 bases spanning the gap. Looked up from germline, CDR1 is LNHDA and CDR2 is SQIVND (reference sequence). The CDR3 length is 13 residues. CDR3 nucleotide sequence: TGTGCCAGTAGTATAATTGATGCGGAGACCCAGTACTTC. Encoded protein: CASSIIDAETQYF.

The rearrangement links TRBV28 to TRBJ1-2; TRBD1 might be the D (5 bases). Germline CDR1 is MDHEN and CDR2 is SYDVKM. The ends were cut back, 6 bases at V and 3 bases at J, with 11 bases in the middle. The length of the CDR3 is 13 residues. The CDR3 spells CASSGGVDYGYTF. The CDR3 region has the DNA TGTGCCAGCAGCGGGGGGGTAGACTATGGCTACACCTTC.

This clone was recorded only once. The chain uses TRBV10-3 and TRBJ2-2; TRBD1 agrees at 7 bases. The V gene's germline CDR1 is ENHRY and CDR2 SYGVKD. The junction had 6 bases not matched to a gene; V was cut back by 6 bases and J by 5 bases. CDR3 length equals 14 residues. The chain's CDR3 is CAISGTVFTGELFF. The CDR3 region has the DNA TGTGCCATCAGCGGGACAGTTTTTACCGGGGAGCTGTTTTTT.

The chain combines TRBV7-2 with TRBJ2-1; TRBD2 aligns across 14 bases. The ends lost 4 bases at V and 10 bases at J; junction bases unmatched: 9. The CDR3 totals 16 residues. The V gene's germline CDR1 is SGHTA and CDR2 FQGNSA. CDR3 in amino acids: CASSSTGLAGGREQFF. The CDR3 DNA is TGTGCCAGCAGCTCTACAGGACTAGCGGGAGGCCGAGAGCAGTTCTTC.

This chain uses TRBV28 with TRBJ1-1, with a weak D call TRBD1 (6 bases). Germline-derived CDR1 and CDR2 are MDHEN and SYDVKM. V was trimmed by 6 bases and J by 5 bases, leaving 10 bases between them. CDR3 size: 12 residues. Here the CDR3 reads CASRAGVTEAFF. Here the CDR3 DNA reads TGTGCCAGCAGAGCAGGGGTGACTGAAGCTTTCTTT.

V usage is TRBV9 and J usage is TRBJ2-2; TRBD1 matches 7 bases. CDR1 and CDR2 from the germline V gene are SGDLS and YYNGEE. V shed 1 base and J 4 bases; nucleotides not matched to a gene: 7. The CDR3 is made up of 16 amino acids. The CDR3 DNA reads TGTGCCAGCAGCGTATACGACAGGGTAGGCACCGGGGAGCTGTTTTTT. Amino acid sequence: CASSVYDRVGTGELFF.

The rearrangement links TRBV11-3 to TRBJ2-7; the match to TRBD2 covers 12 bases. The CDR3 loop spans 18 amino acids. Germline V gene sequence: CDR1 SGHNT, CDR2 YENEEA. The J segment lost 2 bases and the V segment lost 0 bases, leaving 8 bases of the junction unmatched. The CDR3 here is CASSLESSSSGRAYEQYF. CDR3 DNA sequence: TGTGCCAGCAGCTTAGAAAGCTCTTCTAGCGGGAGGGCCTACGAGCAGTACTTC.

CDR3: CASSTDGGTEAFF. The CDR3 DNA reads TGTGCCAGCAGTACAGACGGGGGGACTGAAGCTTTCTTT. This rearrangement joins TRBV2 to TRBJ1-1; tentatively, D is TRBD1 (5 bases). Germline CDR1 reads SNHLY; CDR2 reads FYNNEI. The CDR3 is made up of 13 amino acids. V lost 5 bases and J lost 5, with 12 bases in between.

This CDR3 is CASSLTGVSLEQYF. DNA of the CDR3: TGTGCCAGCAGCTTAACAGGTGTCTCTCTCGAGCAGTACTTC. The V and J genes are TRBV5-4 and TRBJ2-7; TRBD1 is a possible D gene (5 bases). CDR1 SGHNT and CDR2 YYREEE come from the germline V gene (reference sequence). Trimming pared 2 bases from V and 6 bases from J, leaving 15 bases between. The CDR3 is made up of 14 amino acids.

The chain combines TRBV27 with TRBJ1-5, with a tentative D call TRBD1 (5 bases). Per the germline V gene, CDR1 is MNHEY and CDR2 is SMNVEV (reference sequence). V shed 3 bases and J shed 6 bases, with 12 bases lying between them. The CDR3 covers 14 residues. The CDR3 nucleotides read TGTGCCAGCAGTTTTTCCGGGGGTGGTCAGCCCCAGCATTTT. Its translation is CASSFSGGGQPQHF.

This chain joins TRBV5-1 and TRBJ2-1; 10 bases line up with TRBD2. CDR1 and CDR2 (germline): SGHRS, YFSETQ. J gave up 5 bases and V 5 bases, and 13 bases lay outside the gene matches. The CDR3 spans 17 residues. In DNA form, the CDR3 reads TGCGCCAGCAGTCCATCCTTAGCGGGAGGTTGGAACAATGAGCAGTTCTTC. Translation: CASSPSLAGGWNNEQFF. Using reference TRBV5-1 and TRBJ2-1 for the parts outside the CDR3, the full variable domain is KAGVTQTPRYLIKTRGQQVTLSCSPISGHRSVSWYQQTPGQGLQFLFEYFSETQRNKGNFPGRFSGRQFSNSRSEMNVSTLELGDSALYLCASSPSLAGGWNNEQFFGPGTRLTVL.

The chain joins TRBV10-3 to TRBJ2-1, with 11 bases matching TRBD1. With 4 bases clipped from V and 5 bases from J, the junction kept 7 bases outside the gene matches. The CDR3 runs 16 residues. Germline V gene data show CDR1 as ENHRY and CDR2 as SYGVKD. The CDR3 protein is CAISGKGQGVNNEQFF. In nucleotides, the CDR3 is TGTGCCATCAGTGGGAAGGGACAGGGGGTTAACAATGAGCAGTTCTTC.

The CDR3 DNA sequence: TGTGCCAGCAGCTTAGTTACTACAGGGCCGAACACTGAAGCTTTCTTT. It translates to CASSLVTTGPNTEAFF. This chain connects TRBV7-9 to TRBJ1-1, with a tentative D call TRBD1 (6 bases). Germline V CDR1 and CDR2: SEHNR, FQNEAQ (reference sequence). The CDR3 contains 16 residues. Deletions cut 1 base from V and 1 base from J, with 13 bases between.

J is TRBJ2-1 and V is TRBV19, with 8 bases matching TRBD1. V lost 0 bases, J lost 3 bases, and 4 bases stayed unmatched. Germline CDR1 is LNHDA and CDR2 is SQIVND (reference sequence). CDR3 length: 16 residues. CDR3 amino acids: CASSIEAGGVYNEQFF. The CDR3 bases are TGTGCCAGTAGTATAGAGGCAGGGGGCGTCTACAATGAGCAGTTCTTC.

The chain employs TRBV9 and TRBJ2-7; 9 bases fit TRBD2. CDR3 length equals 15 residues. J was trimmed by 4 bases and V by 1 base; bases with no gene match: 6. CDR1 and CDR2 (germline): SGDLS, YYNGEE. The CDR3 here is CASSVRGGEGYEQYF. In DNA form, the CDR3 reads TGTGCCAGCAGCGTACGCGGGGGGGAGGGGTACGAGCAGTACTTC. Complete variable domain (other parts from reference TRBV9 and TRBJ2-7): DSGVTQTPKHLITATGQRVTLRCSPRSGDLSVYWYQQSLDQGLQFLIQYYNGEERAKGNILERFSAQQFPDLHSELNLSSLELGDSALYFCASSVRGGEGYEQYFGPGTRLTVT.

The rearrangement links TRBV18 to TRBJ2-1; 10 bases fit TRBD2. The CDR3 sequence is 14 residues long. The germline V gene has CDR1 KGHSH and CDR2 LQKENI. V trimming: 6 bases; J trimming: 7 bases; junction bases outside the gene matches: 6. The CDR3 sequence: CASSGLAGANEQFF. CDR3 in DNA: TGTGCCAGCTCGGGCCTAGCGGGAGCAAATGAGCAGTTCTTC.

V is TRBV18 and J is TRBJ2-1, with 10 bases fitting TRBD2. After removal of 4 bases from V and 8 bases from J, the junction contained 11 bases not matched to a gene. Per germline, CDR1 KGHSH and CDR2 LQKENI. The CDR3 totals 16 residues. The CDR3 DNA reads TGTGCCAGCTCACGTCTAGCGGGAGTGGTAGGGGATGAGCAGTTCTTC. The encoded protein is CASSRLAGVVGDEQFF.